This passage covers 9 T cell receptor beta chains from one sample sequenced in a study of blood T cell repertoires in COVID-19. Sequencing was performed with immunoSEQ multiplex PCR; in TCRdb, only in-frame clones are kept and a portion is missing. There are approximately 31,000 clones in the sample; roughly nine tenths occur only once, and more than 9% lies in the top ten. Sequenced material: peripheral blood. The origin of the receptors is a human donor with active COVID-19. The donor label of this sample is uncertain.

The chain joins TRBV4-1 to TRBJ2-1; 10 bases line up with TRBD2. Germline loops: CDR1 MGHRA, CDR2 YSYEKL. The junction had 15 bases not matched to a gene; V was cut back by 4 bases and J by 9 bases. The CDR3 is 17 amino acids. CDR3 nucleotide sequence: TGCGCCAGCAGCCCCATTCTGACCAGCGGGGGGGCGGGTGAGCAGTTCTTC. Amino acids: CASSPILTSGGAGEQFF.

Only one count was recorded for this clone. The chain recombines TRBV12-3 or TRBV12-4 with TRBJ2-3; D call uncertain. Deletions cut 6 bases from V and 1 base from J, with 5 bases between. The CDR3 consists of 12 residues. CDR3 coding DNA: TGTGCCAGCAGCTCCCGCACAGATACGCAGTATTTT. This encodes CASSSRTDTQYF.

This clone was detected only once. The chain recombines TRBV6-5 with TRBJ1-4; no clear D gene. CDR3 length: 15 residues. CDR1 and CDR2 from the germline V gene are MNHEY and SVGAGI. Between the trimmed V and J ends, which lost 0 bases and 3 bases, there was a span of 8 bases. The CDR3 is CASSYSPSPNEKLFF. In DNA form, the CDR3 reads TGTGCCAGCAGTTACTCGCCCAGTCCTAATGAAAAACTGTTTTTT.

This sequence joins TRBV21-1 and TRBJ1-1; TRBD1, the table's D call, lacks a check against the DNA. TRBV21-1 is deemed a pseudogene. CDR3 length: 15 amino acids. The CDR3 region is CASSLPGQGNTEAFF. The CDR3 coding sequence is TGTGCCAGCAGCCTCCCGGGACAGGGTAACACTGAAGCTTTCTTT.

The chain joins TRBV5-1 to TRBJ2-1; possibly TRBD2 for D (6 bases). The V end lost 4 bases, the J end lost 5 bases, and 10 bases lay between the germline ends. The CDR3 has 13 amino acids. Germline V gene sequence: CDR1 SGHRS, CDR2 YFSETQ. Here the CDR3 DNA reads TGCGCCAGCAGCCAAGCGGGCCACAATGAGCAGTTCTTC. Protein: CASSQAGHNEQFF. Full variable domain (outside the CDR3, taken from reference TRBV5-1 and TRBJ2-1): KAGVTQTPRYLIKTRGQQVTLSCSPISGHRSVSWYQQTPGQGLQFLFEYFSETQRNKGNFPGRFSGRQFSNSRSEMNVSTLELGDSALYLCASSQAGHNEQFFGPGTRLTVL.

The gene calls are TRBV6-6 and TRBJ2-7, with TRBD1 matching 10 bases. The CDR3 is 14 residues long. With 7 bases clipped from V and 2 bases from J, the junction kept 5 bases outside the gene matches. Germline V lookup: CDR1 MNHNY, CDR2 SVGAGI (reference sequence). The CDR3 region has the DNA TGTGCCAGCATGGGACAGGGGCAGGCCTACGAGCAGTACTTC. Its translation is CASMGQGQAYEQYF.

The chain has TRBV5-1 and TRBJ2-7; 8 nucleotides line up with TRBD1. CDR1 and CDR2 (germline): SGHRS, YFSETQ. V lost 3 bases, J lost 5 bases, and 7 bases stayed unmatched. CDR3 length equals 14 residues. Written as DNA, the CDR3 is TGCGCCAGCAGCTCCGGGACAGGACTTGACGAGCAGTACTTC. Amino acids: CASSSGTGLDEQYF.

This clone came up once. This chain connects TRBV10-3 to TRBJ1-1; a weak D match, TRBD1 (5 bases). The V end was cut by 4 bases, the J end by 6 bases, with 6 bases between. CDR1 and CDR2 (germline): ENHRY, SYGVKD. The CDR3 has 11 amino acids. CDR3 bases: TGTGCCATCAGTGGGGGCTCTGAAGCTTTCTTT. It is translated as CAISGGSEAFF.

This chain joins TRBV4-2 and TRBJ1-1, with D perhaps matching TRBD1 (6 bases). This CDR3 is built from 16 residues. Germline V gene sequence: CDR1 LGHNA, CDR2 YNFKEQ. Trimming shortened V by 4 bases and J by 4 bases, and 19 bases separated the two germline ends. The CDR3 loop reads CASSPTLGRGITEAFF. The CDR3 bases are TGTGCCAGCAGCCCCACACTGGGCAGGGGAATCACTGAAGCTTTCTTT.